A single sample gave rise to the 9 T cell receptor beta chains below, sequenced in a study of blood T cells in healthy people across ages. Combining a sample-barcoded 5' primer with a J-beta primer mix, a second PCR ran for roughly 7 to 11 cycles. TCRdb recomputed calls from the 5' RACE reads with MiXCR, one row per CDR3 protein. The repertoire holds 700,000 or so distinct CDR3 sequences, with 22% as singletons. Source material: blood. The receptors stem from a man between 65 and 85 years old in good health.

CDR3 region: CASRGELETQYF. The CDR3 bases are TGTGCCAGCCGTGGGGAATTGGAGACCCAGTACTTC. The gene calls are TRBV28 and TRBJ2-5; D is unclear. V lost 8 bases and J 5 bases, leaving 12 bases between the germline ends. The CDR3 is 12 amino acids. Per germline, CDR1 MDHEN and CDR2 SYDVKM.

The genes are TRBV29-1 and TRBJ2-1, with no clear D. This CDR3 region has 12 residues. Trimming removed 1 base from V and 6 bases from J, with 7 bases in between. Germline V gene lookup returns CDR1 SQVTM and CDR2 ANQGSEA. The CDR3: CSVEGRFNEQFF. The CDR3 nucleotides are TGCAGCGTTGAAGGACGGTTCAATGAGCAGTTCTTC.

V and J are TRBV7-2 and TRBJ1-4; D remains unclear. V was clipped by 0 bases and J by 6 bases, with 5 bases between them. CDR1 is SGHTA, CDR2 FQGNSA, per germline. The CDR3 is 13 amino acids. The chain's CDR3 is CASSLAPYEKLFF. The CDR3, as DNA: TGTGCCAGCAGCTTAGCCCCCTATGAAAAACTGTTTTTT.

This clonotype showed up just a few times. The chain joins TRBV9 to TRBJ2-6; TRBD1 agrees at 7 bases. Germline lookup yields CDR1 SGDLS and CDR2 YYNGEE. Unmatched junction bases numbered 2, after V lost 0 bases and J lost 5 bases. This CDR3 is 15 amino acids long. CDR3 coding DNA: TGTGCCAGCAGCGTAGGACAGGGTAGGGCCAACGTCCTGACTTTC. The encoded protein is CASSVGQGRANVLTF.

J is TRBJ2-3 and V is TRBV7-2; D is unclear. Trimming stripped 1 base from V and 6 bases from J, with 8 bases between. Germline V gene sequence: CDR1 SGHTA, CDR2 FQGNSA. The CDR3 spans 13 residues. The CDR3 sequence is CASSLVGWDTQYF. DNA of the CDR3: TGTGCCAGCAGCTTAGTGGGGTGGGATACGCAGTATTTT. The variable domain in full, completed from reference TRBV7-2 and TRBJ2-3, reads GAGVSQSPSNKVTEKGKDVELRCDPISGHTALYWYRQSLGQGLEFLIYFQGNSAPDKSGLPSDRFSAERTGGSVSTLTIQRTQQEDSAVYLCASSLVGWDTQYFGPGTRLTVL.

This clonotype was detected a few times. The chain employs TRBV5-1 and TRBJ1-6; D is perhaps TRBD1 (5 bases). This CDR3 has 14 amino acids. Germline V CDR1 and CDR2: SGHRS, YFSETQ. Between the trimmed V and J ends, which lost 0 bases and 10 bases, there was a span of 11 bases. For the CDR3, the DNA is TGCGCCAGCAGCTTGGCAGGGTGGGAATCACCCCTCCACTTT. Translating gives CASSLAGWESPLHF. The variable domain in full, with the rest retrieved from reference TRBV5-1 and TRBJ1-6, is KAGVTQTPRYLIKTRGQQVTLSCSPISGHRSVSWYQQTPGQGLQFLFEYFSETQRNKGNFPGRFSGRQFSNSRSEMNVSTLELGDSALYLCASSLAGWESPLHFGNGTRLTVT.

The table lists this clonotype with many counts. The V gene is TRBV9, the J gene TRBJ1-2; D may be TRBD1 (6 bases). Trimming pared 3 bases from V and 8 bases from J, leaving 23 bases between. Germline V gene sequence: CDR1 SGDLS, CDR2 YYNGEE. The CDR3 is 16 amino acids. CDR3 sequence: CASSATKTGRSGGYTF. The CDR3, as DNA: TGTGCCAGCAGCGCGACAAAGACAGGCCGATCGGGGGGCTACACCTTC. The complete variable domain, with remaining parts taken from reference TRBV9 and TRBJ1-2, reads DSGVTQTPKHLITATGQRVTLRCSPRSGDLSVYWYQQSLDQGLQFLIQYYNGEERAKGNILERFSAQQFPDLHSELNLSSLELGDSALYFCASSATKTGRSGGYTFGSGTRLTVV.

This clonotype came up a few times. The gene calls are TRBV27 and TRBJ1-4; D is possibly TRBD1 (6 bases). CDR1 is MNHEY and CDR2 is SMNVEV in the germline V gene (reference sequence). The CDR3 covers 16 residues. The V gene lost 5 bases and the J gene lost 9 bases, with 22 bases spanning the gap. The DNA of the CDR3 is TGTGCCAGCAGTCCCCACGGTGGGAGTACAGGGAAAAAACTGTTTTTT. It is translated as CASSPHGGSTGKKLFF.

Concerning this clonotype: This CDR3 fails to terminate in the conserved phenylalanine or tryptophan, so it likely reflects a read error. The V gene is TRBV20-1, the J gene TRBJ1-5; TRBD1 is a possible D gene (5 bases). The length of the CDR3 is 12 residues. Trimming took 2 bases from V and 7 from J, leaving 9 bases between them. The germline V gene encodes CDR1 DFQATT and CDR2 SNEGSKA (reference sequence). The chain's CDR3 is CSARQGNQPQHL. CDR3 nucleotides: TGCAGTGCTAGACAGGGAAACCAGCCCCAGCATCTT.